This TCR beta chain was identified during a study of identical twins. This clonotype was counted only a few times. The antigen is not known. Findings of the study overall: Those out-of-frame alpha sequences shared by twins showed an excess of low generation probability.

Unique molecular identifiers were present on the cDNA, and a universal primer site came from template switching. TCRdb redid the calling of the 5' RACE reads with MiXCR, one entry per CDR3 protein. In the table there are approximately 500,000 distinct CDR3 sequences, roughly 15% of which are singletons. Germline trimming cut 6 bases from V and 6 bases from J; bases unmatched to any gene: 12. Per the germline V gene, CDR1 is MNHEY and CDR2 is SVGEGT. The CDR3 totals 16 residues. These data also formed part of another study, on yellow fever vaccine responses in identical twins.

The chain links TRBV6-2 or TRBV6-3 to TRBJ2-1; TRBD2 matches at 9 bases. Input material: CD4+ T cells sorted from blood. This TCR came from a woman between 18 and 29 years old in good health. The CDR3 loop is CASSIGGGGRGNEQFF. CDR3 coding DNA: TGTGCCAGCAGCATCGGGGGAGGCGGGAGGGGCAATGAGCAGTTCTTC.